This T cell receptor beta chain was sequenced for a study of blood T cell repertoires in COVID-19. Whole-study context: In each case, the material was cDNA or gDNA derived from T cells, B-cell-depleted T cells, or PBMCs.

The CDR3 extends over 13 amino acids. The germline V gene encodes CDR1 MDHEN and CDR2 SYDVKM. With 7 bases removed from V and 2 bases from J, the gap between germline ends came to 12 bases. The protocol was immunoSEQ multiplex PCR, while the TCRdb copy is restricted to in-frame clones and leaves out a portion. The table shows hundreds of thousands of clones, with approximately 92% occurring only once. Sequenced: PBMCs or T cells enriched from blood (not recorded which). The source of this sequence is a young man who had recovered from COVID-19. V is TRBV28 and J is TRBJ2-7; D may be TRBD1 (5 bases). The CDR3 sequence is CASKQVMTYEQYF. CDR3 in DNA: TGTGCCAGCAAACAGGTGATGACCTACGAGCAGTACTTC.